Presented here are 18 T cell receptor beta chains from one specimen sequenced in a study of cytomegalovirus exposure and HLA in healthy donors. A multiplex PCR was run with 60 Vbeta primers and 13 Jbeta primers. Sequenced by immunoSEQ multiplex PCR; TCRdb stores in-frame clones only, minus some. The table for this sample gives 140,000 to 150,000 clones. Sequenced: PBMCs. Receptors were obtained from a male donor in good health and CMV-seronegative.

The chain combines TRBV5-8 with TRBJ2-5, with D maybe TRBD2 (5 bases). The CDR3 runs 13 residues. Germline V gene data show CDR1 as SGHTS and CDR2 as YDEGEE. V was cut by 9 bases and J by 3 bases, with 15 bases left in between. For the CDR3, the DNA is TGTGCCATCCGCGCACGGGGAGAAGAGACCCAGTACTTC. It codes for CAIRARGEETQYF.

This rearrangement joins TRBV30 to TRBJ2-2; D is ambiguous. The length of the CDR3 is 13 residues. V shed 2 bases and J shed 7 bases, with 11 bases lying between them. The germline V gene encodes CDR1 GTSNPN and CDR2 SVGIG (reference sequence). This CDR3 reads CAWSILPNGELFF. DNA for the CDR3: TGTGCCTGGAGTATACTTCCGAACGGGGAGCTGTTTTTT.

The V call is TRBV7-8, the J call TRBJ2-7, with 9 bases fitting TRBD1. Per germline, CDR1 SGHVS and CDR2 FQNEAQ. The V segment lost 5 bases and the J segment 4 bases; nucleotides outside the gene matches: 9. The CDR3 has 15 amino acids. The CDR3 region is CASSLSGQGGYEQYF. In nucleotides, the CDR3 is TGTGCCAGCAGCCTATCGGGACAGGGAGGGTACGAGCAGTACTTC.

V is TRBV7-9 and J is TRBJ1-6, with D uncertain. The germline V and J ends were trimmed by 1 base and 10 bases, with 14 bases remaining between them. CDR1 SEHNR and CDR2 FQNEAQ come from the germline V gene (reference sequence). This CDR3 is 15 amino acids long. CDR3 region: CASSLVLGMGSPLHF. The CDR3 DNA reads as TGTGCCAGCAGCTTAGTGCTCGGGATGGGGTCACCCCTCCACTTT.

The J gene is TRBJ1-6, the V gene TRBV27, with D possibly being TRBD1 (6 bases). Between the trimmed V and J ends, which lost 5 bases and 8 bases, there was a span of 10 bases. The CDR3 is 13 residues long. The germline CDR1 and CDR2 sequences are MNHEY and SMNVEV (reference sequence). The CDR3 DNA reads as TGTGCCAGCAGTATAGGGGGAGATTCACCCCTCCACTTT. Translated: CASSIGGDSPLHF.

The chain couples TRBV6-5 to TRBJ1-2; D uncertain. The CDR3 is 13 residues long. Germline V gene sequence: CDR1 MNHEY, CDR2 SVGAGI. The V end lost 6 bases, the J end lost 2 bases, and 10 bases lay between the germline ends. DNA of the CDR3: TGTGCCAGCAGCTCGACACCCAACTATGGCTACACCTTC. It is translated as CASSSTPNYGYTF.

CDR3 sequence reads: CASSSGQGGTNEQYF. CDR3 coding DNA: TGTGCCAGCAGTTCTGGACAGGGAGGAACTAACGAGCAGTACTTC. The V call is TRBV4-2, the J call TRBJ2-7; 8 bases line up with TRBD1. V gave up 6 bases and J gave up 5 bases; unmatched junction bases: 12. Germline CDR1 reads LGHNA; CDR2 reads YNFKEQ. CDR3 size: 15 residues.

J is TRBJ1-4 and V is TRBV30, with TRBD1 identical over 7 bases. Germline-derived CDR1 and CDR2 are GTSNPN and SVGIG (reference sequence). V shed 2 bases and J 12 bases; nucleotides not matched to a gene: 12. The CDR3 spans 14 residues. CDR3 in amino acids: CAWSRRGLPRELFF. The CDR3 coding sequence is TGTGCCTGGAGTCGAAGGGGGCTTCCGCGTGAACTGTTTTTT.

V and J are TRBV29-1 and TRBJ2-7; no definite D call. CDR3 length: 12 amino acids. CDR1 and CDR2 from the germline V gene are SQVTM and ANQGSEA. V shed 4 bases and J shed 0 bases, with 7 bases lying between them. The CDR3 DNA sequence: TGCAGCGTTGCAAGAGGCTCCTACGAGCAGTACTTC. It encodes CSVARGSYEQYF.

The chain recombines TRBV5-5 with TRBJ1-3; D is perhaps TRBD1 (6 bases). The CDR3 is 15 residues long. Germline lookup yields CDR1 SGHKS and CDR2 YYEKEE (reference sequence). V shed 2 bases and J shed 0 bases, with 9 bases lying between them. The CDR3 DNA is TGTGCCAGCAGCTTTGACAGGTACTCTGGAAACACCATATATTTT. This gives the protein CASSFDRYSGNTIYF.

CDR3 loop: CASSRGQFSSYEQYF. CDR3 bases: TGTGCCAGCAGCCGTGGACAGTTCAGCTCCTACGAGCAGTACTTC. V usage is TRBV5-6 and J usage is TRBJ2-7, with D possibly matching TRBD1 (6 bases). The germline V gene encodes CDR1 SGHDT and CDR2 YYEEEE. V lost 4 bases, J lost 0 bases, and 14 bases lay in between. The CDR3 is 15 residues long.

The chain recombines TRBV18 with TRBJ2-7; 9 nucleotides line up with TRBD1. Germline CDR1 is KGHSH and CDR2 is LQKENI. After removal of 3 bases from V and 5 bases from J, the junction contained 8 bases not matched to a gene. The length of the CDR3 is 15 residues. The CDR3 DNA reads as TGTGCCAGCTCACCTACGACAGGGGGTATCAACGAGCAGTACTTC. Amino acids: CASSPTTGGINEQYF.

Note on this clone: Other DNA sequences in this specimen translate into the identical CDR3. V and J are TRBV9 and TRBJ2-1; 7 bases map to TRBD1. Losses at the gene ends were 0 bases for V and 2 bases for J; bases not matched to a gene: 2. The CDR3 extends over 15 amino acids. Germline V gene sequence: CDR1 SGDLS, CDR2 YYNGEE. Here the CDR3 reads CASSVGDRAYNEQFF. CDR3 coding DNA: TGTGCCAGCAGCGTAGGCGACAGGGCCTACAATGAGCAGTTCTTC.

V is TRBV18 and J is TRBJ1-1, with a possible D match to TRBD1 (6 bases). Trimming pared 2 bases from V and 5 bases from J, leaving 15 bases between. The CDR3 is made up of 15 amino acids. Germline V gene lookup returns CDR1 KGHSH and CDR2 LQKENI. In DNA form, the CDR3 reads TGTGCCAGCTCACCAAAACAGGGAAGAAAAACTGAAGCTTTCTTT. It yields the protein CASSPKQGRKTEAFF.

The chain couples TRBV9 to TRBJ2-7, with D possibly TRBD1 on 7 matching bases. Germline values: CDR1 SGDLS, CDR2 YYNGEE. The length of the CDR3 is 15 residues. Deletions cut 0 bases from V and 2 bases from J, with 12 bases between. The CDR3 region has the DNA TGTGCCAGCAGCGTAGCTCAGGGGGGCCCCTACGAGCAGTACTTC. This codes for CASSVAQGGPYEQYF.

The rearrangement joins TRBV19 to TRBJ2-3, with a tentative D call TRBD1 (6 bases). There are 12 residues in the CDR3. The germline V and J ends were trimmed by 6 bases and 4 bases, with 8 bases remaining between them. The germline V gene has CDR1 LNHDA and CDR2 SQIVND (reference sequence). The CDR3 protein is CASSRGADTQYF. The DNA for the CDR3 is TGTGCCAGTAGCAGGGGCGCAGATACGCAGTATTTT. Looking up the rest from reference TRBV19 and TRBJ2-3 gives the full variable domain: DGGITQSPKYLFRKEGQNVTLSCEQNLNHDAMYWYRQDPGQGLRLIYYSQIVNDFQKGDIAEGYSVSREKKESFPLTVTSAQKNPTAFYLCASSRGADTQYFGPGTRLTVL.

The chain employs TRBV4-3 and TRBJ1-2; D may be TRBD1 (5 bases). Germline V gene data show CDR1 as LGHNA and CDR2 as YSLEER. The ends were cut back, 0 bases at V and 7 bases at J, with 6 bases in the middle. The CDR3 extends over 12 amino acids. The CDR3 coding sequence is TGCGCCAGCAGCCAAGACAGGGTTGGCTACACCTTC. This gives the protein CASSQDRVGYTF.

Remarks on this clone: A junction end diverges from the germline sequence, so it may reflect a read error. The V call is TRBV6-5, the J call TRBJ1-6; D unclear. This CDR3 has 11 residues. Germline V gives CDR1 MNHEY, CDR2 SVGAGI. The CDR3 here is CTSGYNSPLHF. DNA for the CDR3: TGCACCTCGGGATATAATTCACCCCTCCACTTT.